The sequence of this T cell receptor (beta chain) was determined in a study of CD8+ T cells in alopecia areata (dated by TCRdb to about 2018). Notes on the research overall: Treated patients were enrolled in an open-label pilot trial of oral tofacitinib at 5 to 10 mg twice daily for moderate-to-severe alopecia areata. Tofacitinib was given for 6 to 18 months, followed by 6 months of follow-up off drug to assess delayed response and recurrence. Human TCRbeta sequencing covered scalp tissue and sorted CD4+ and CD8+ peripheral blood T cells from patchy and totalis/universalis alopecia areata patients and healthy controls. RNA came from the PAXgene miRNA kit for fixed scalp, the miRNeasy kit for PBMCs, and the RNeasy kit for mouse skin. High-throughput TCRbeta sequencing was used to examine T cell clonal expansion in alopecia areata in both the C3H/HeJ mouse model and human patients. Scalp clonality was compared among normal scalp (n=4), patchy alopecia areata scalp (n=8), and alopecia totalis/universalis scalp (n=8). Biopsies were taken from tofacitinib-treated patients at baseline and again at 4 and 24 weeks into treatment, and several of those patients also had a later scalp biopsy. TCRbeta CDR3 regions were amplified by immunoSEQ multiplex PCR with 35 Vbeta forward and 13 Jbeta reverse primers. The SALT score, which quantifies the percentage of affected scalp surface area, was used to measure disease severity in treated patients. Overall study results and their limits: Tofacitinib significantly decreased scalp clonality and the number of expanded CD8+ clones among the top 100 scalp clones. Compared with normal scalp, lesional scalp had higher clonality and more expanded CD8+ clones, particularly in alopecia totalis/universalis, a pattern that suggests antigenic drive. Shared TCR sequences between patients were less evident than in mice, which may be partly attributable to HLA diversity in the patient population. Because the treated cohort was small and had just a single nonresponder, larger studies are needed to establish links between baseline CD8+ expansion and response. During tofacitinib treatment, many expanded lesional clones remained in scalp and blood, and this persistence may partly explain relapse after treatment is stopped. Unlike mouse skin, where gammadelta T cells dominate, normal human skin contains resident alphabeta T cells that get sequenced too, which complicates analysis of the scalp TCR repertoire.

Reading from cysteine to phenylalanine, the CDR3 counts 12 amino acids. The retained sequence is limited to the CDR3, 36 bases, with the frame set at the first base. The junction carries 6 bases between V and J, which are trimmed by 0 bases and 4 bases respectively. The germline V gene (reference sequence) provides CDR1 GTSNPN and CDR2 SVGIG. Turning to this clone: Its antigen remains unidentified. There are no base qualities to consult, and no much larger clone falls within one base.

The label giving this sample's treatment or condition can be read as: oral pan-JAK inhibitor, 5-10 mg twice daily. Peripheral blood and lesional scalp punch biopsies were obtained from patients with alopecia areata. After PBMCs were isolated by density centrifugation and stained for CD3, CD4 and CD8, a FACSAria was used to sort CD4+ and CD8+ T cells. The library was made by the immunoSEQ multiplex PCR assay. RNA was extracted from all samples and reverse transcribed into cDNA, which served as template for TCR sequencing. First-strand cDNA was synthesized using SuperScript III with a 2:1 mix of oligo-dT and random hexamers. A synthetic immune receptor repertoire was used to measure amplification bias, and any remaining bias was corrected computationally. The authors' analysis ran thus. Raw reads were preprocessed to remove errors, and CDR3 was defined by IMGT conventions from the conserved cysteine to phenylalanine. Clonality was computed as 1 minus the Shannon entropy, with the entropy normalized by log2 of the number of productive unique TCRs. Whether scalp clones were CD4 or CD8 was inferred by matching scalp TCRbeta sequences against CD4 and CD8 repertoires sorted from blood. The table comes from immuneACCESS by way of TCRdb, which keeps in-frame sequences with V and J called. Part of the clones is missing from these tables; in studies checked, under half for an unresolved V gene and the rest for unknown reasons. The DNA was the basis for D and trimming; V, J and clone size are from that table. This sample has about 270,000 clones in its table, and approximately 60% of those were observed once. Jointly, the top ten make up 0.75% to 0.95% of the sample.

The receptor's source is a human donor with alopecia areata. This specimen consisted of CD4+ T cells sorted from blood, obtained at roughly week 52, from a patient treated with tofacitinib. The chain employs TRBV30 and TRBJ2-5, with the D gene call left open. The CDR3 amino acid sequence is: CAWSVSGETQYF. The bases are TGTGCCTGGAGTGTATCGGGAGAGACCCAGTACTTC.